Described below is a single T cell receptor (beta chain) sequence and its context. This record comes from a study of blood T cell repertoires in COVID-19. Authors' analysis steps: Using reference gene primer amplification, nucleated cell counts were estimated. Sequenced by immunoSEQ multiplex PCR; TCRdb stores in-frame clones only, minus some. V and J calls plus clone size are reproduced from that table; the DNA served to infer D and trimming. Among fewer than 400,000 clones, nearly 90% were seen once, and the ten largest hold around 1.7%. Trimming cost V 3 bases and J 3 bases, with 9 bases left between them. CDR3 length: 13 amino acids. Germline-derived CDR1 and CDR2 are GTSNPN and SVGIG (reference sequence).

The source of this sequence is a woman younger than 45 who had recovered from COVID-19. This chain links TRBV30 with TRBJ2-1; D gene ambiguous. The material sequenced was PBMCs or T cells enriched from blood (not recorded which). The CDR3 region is CAWSVLYYNEQFF. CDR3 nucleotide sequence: TGTGCCTGGAGCGTACTATACTACAATGAGCAGTTCTTC.